The 4 T cell receptor beta chains presented below share a single source sample, sequenced in a study of T cell responses to AZD1222 COVID-19 vaccine (dated by TCRdb to the early 2020s). Libraries were prepared through the immunoSEQ multiplex PCR assay. TCRdb mirrors the immuneACCESS table, restricted to in-frame sequences. Some clones are absent from its copies; in checked studies, under half trace to an unresolved V gene, and the reason for the others is unknown. The sample table records 150,000 or so clones; more than 85% of these occur just once. About 2.5% of the sample lies in the top ten. The meaning of the sample's time point label: baseline before first vaccination. The sample here was peripheral blood, taken on day 0 of AZD1222 vaccination. These receptors came from an adult in good health.

CDR3 region: CASSLAGSSYEQYF. The CDR3 DNA reads as TGTGCCAGCTCCCTAGCGGGTAGCTCCTACGAGCAGTACTTC. The J gene is TRBJ2-7, the V gene TRBV3-1 (or the pseudogene TRBV3-2); 8 bases agree with TRBD2. This CDR3 is built from 14 residues. From germline, CDR1 is LGHDT and CDR2 YNNKEL (reference sequence). V was clipped by 8 bases and J by 0 bases; unmatched bases: 6.

This clone turned up a few times. The chain combines TRBV6-4 with TRBJ1-1; D gene unclear. Germline V gene sequence: CDR1 MRHNA, CDR2 SNTAGT. This CDR3 region has 13 residues. Trimming stripped 2 bases from V and 1 base from J, with 5 bases between. The CDR3 is CASSDRANTEAFF. The CDR3 bases are TGTGCCAGCAGTGACAGGGCGAACACTGAAGCTTTCTTT.

This rearrangement joins TRBV5-1 to TRBJ2-1, with 14 positions matching TRBD2. This CDR3 region has 16 residues. With V trimmed by 0 bases and J by 8 bases, 4 bases remained unmatched. CDR1 is SGHRS, CDR2 YFSETQ, per germline. The CDR3 DNA sequence: TGCGCCAGCAGCTTGGGACTAGCGGGAGGGTTGGATGAGCAGTTCTTC. Its protein is CASSLGLAGGLDEQFF.

This chain uses TRBV6-4 with TRBJ2-1; 10 bases agree with TRBD2. J gave up 10 bases and V 10 bases, and 13 bases lay outside the gene matches. The CDR3 sequence is 14 residues long. Germline V gene lookup returns CDR1 MRHNA and CDR2 SNTAGT. The CDR3 bases are TGTGCCAATCGGACTAGCGGTGGAAGGGGCGAGCAGTTCTTC. Its protein is CANRTSGGRGEQFF.